This TCR beta chain was sequenced in a study of early T cells in non-severe SARS-CoV-2 infection. At the level of the study: Sequencing used unsorted whole-blood bulk RNA, so chains lack pairing.

Individual cDNA molecules were tagged with unique molecular identifiers. TCRdb re-derived calls from the 5' RACE reads in MiXCR, one entry per CDR3 protein. Among some 49,000 distinct CDR3 sequences listed, approximately 8% were seen once. Study outcomes and limitations: CD4 and private specificities were missed by VDJdb matching, which favored anti-spike CD8 responses.

In this sample, this clonotype turned up a few times. The target antigen is unknown. Germline V gene lookup returns CDR1 SGHVS and CDR2 FQNEAQ. The V end was cut by 1 base, the J end by 4 bases, with 10 bases between. The CDR3 totals 14 residues. The V call is TRBV7-8, the J call TRBJ2-5; tentative D call: TRBD2 (6 bases). Source material: whole blood. The sequence was obtained from an adult who was a healthcare worker with PCR-confirmed SARS-CoV-2 infection or an uninfected control (not recorded which). The CDR3 loop reads CASSLVGGRETQYF. DNA of the CDR3: TGTGCCAGCAGCTTAGTGGGAGGAAGAGAGACCCAGTACTTC.